The present T cell receptor beta chain was sequenced within a study of tumor-infiltrating lymphocytes in localized non-small cell lung cancer. About this clone itself: Mismatch with germline at one junction end may stem from a read error.

Germline lookup yields CDR1 MNHEY and CDR2 SVGAGI. This CDR3 region has 14 residues. Data came from immunoSEQ multiplex PCR; TCRdb stores just in-frame clones and leaves some out. This table has tens of thousands of clones, approximately 85% appearing once. Sequencing input: lung tumor tissue. The TCR sequence derives from a human donor with non-small cell lung cancer. The chain is built from TRBV6-5 and TRBJ2-7; 11 nucleotides line up with TRBD1. CDR3 in amino acids: CARSYRDRGYEQYF. The CDR3 nucleotides are TGTGCCAGAAGTTACCGGGACAGGGGGTACGAGCAGTACTTC.